These T cell receptor beta chains were read from a single sample in a study of early T cells in non-severe SARS-CoV-2 infection. TCRdb processed the 5' RACE reads anew with MiXCR; each CDR3 protein has one entry. The sample gives 60,000 to 75,000 distinct CDR3 sequences, 10% to 15% of which show up once; roughly 1.4% is in the top ten. Sample: whole blood, taken at baseline. Receptor source: an adult who was a healthcare worker with PCR-confirmed SARS-CoV-2 infection or an uninfected control (not recorded which). The CDR3 runs from the conserved cysteine through the conserved F or W. Fields, in order: V gene, D gene, J gene, clone size, CDR3 DNA, CDR3 protein. D genes are given only for firm matches. Rows may omit the clone size; those that give it use once, few, many or a size class.

v_call: TRBV2; d_call: TRBD2; j_call: TRBJ2-1; clone_size: few; cdr3_nt: TGTGCCAGCACTCCGACTAGCGGGAGCCATGAGCAGTTCTTC; cdr3_aa: CASTPTSGSHEQFF
v_call: TRBV28; d_call: NA; j_call: TRBJ2-1; clone_size: NA; cdr3_nt: TGTGCCGCGCAGGGACGCACCTCCTACAATGAGCAGTTCTTC; cdr3_aa: CAAQGRTSYNEQFF
v_call: TRBV14; d_call: NA; j_call: TRBJ1-2; clone_size: few; cdr3_nt: TGTGCCAGCAGCCCTCGTGGGGGTGGCTATGGCTACACCTTC; cdr3_aa: CASSPRGGGYGYTF
v_call: TRBV7-2; d_call: NA; j_call: TRBJ2-6; clone_size: few; cdr3_nt: TGTGCCAGCAGCCCGGACGGACTCTCTGGGGCCAACGTCCTGACTTTC; cdr3_aa: CASSPDGLSGANVLTF
v_call: TRBV12-3/TRBV12-4; d_call: TRBD2; j_call: TRBJ2-3; clone_size: few; cdr3_nt: TGTGCCAGCAGTTTGGGGTCCCTAGCGGGGCCTAGCACAGATACGCAGTATTTT; cdr3_aa: CASSLGSLAGPSTDTQYF
v_call: TRBV6-6; d_call: NA; j_call: TRBJ2-3; clone_size: NA; cdr3_nt: TGTGCCAGCAGTTATTTGGTCGCGGTGACTAATACGCAGTATTTT; cdr3_aa: CASSYLVAVTNTQYF
v_call: TRBV5-4; d_call: TRBD1; j_call: TRBJ2-7; clone_size: NA; cdr3_nt: TGTGCCAGCAGCCCGGGACCTGCAGGGGGCTACGAGCAGTACTTC; cdr3_aa: CASSPGPAGGYEQYF
v_call: TRBV28; d_call: NA; j_call: TRBJ1-6; clone_size: NA; cdr3_nt: TGTGCCAGCAAGAGGAATAATTCACCCCTCCACTTT; cdr3_aa: CASKRNNSPLHF
v_call: TRBV12-3/TRBV12-4; d_call: NA; j_call: TRBJ1-1; clone_size: few; cdr3_nt: TGTGCCATCGGGGAATTAGAGAACACTGAAGCTTTCTTT; cdr3_aa: CAIGELENTEAFF
v_call: TRBV7-9; d_call: NA; j_call: TRBJ2-5; clone_size: NA; cdr3_nt: TGTGCCAGCAGCTTATACGGGGGACAAGAGACCCAGTACTTC; cdr3_aa: CASSLYGGQETQYF
v_call: TRBV27; d_call: NA; j_call: TRBJ2-1; clone_size: NA; cdr3_nt: TGTGCCAGCAGTTGGCTAGCGAGAGGTTTAAGCAATGAGCAGTTCTTC; cdr3_aa: CASSWLARGLSNEQFF
v_call: TRBV7-2; d_call: TRBD2; j_call: TRBJ2-3; clone_size: NA; cdr3_nt: TGTGCCAGCAGCTCCTTTGGGGGGAGGGATGTAGATACGCAGTATTTT; cdr3_aa: CASSSFGGRDVDTQYF
v_call: TRBV11-2; d_call: TRBD2; j_call: TRBJ2-2; clone_size: NA; cdr3_nt: TGTGCCAGCAGCAGAGGGACTAGCGGGAGTTTTTACACCGGGGAGCTGTTTTTT; cdr3_aa: CASSRGTSGSFYTGELFF
v_call: TRBV20-1; d_call: TRBD2; j_call: TRBJ2-1; clone_size: few; cdr3_nt: TGCAGTGCTAGCCGACTAGGGACTAGCAGAGAATACAATGAGCAGTTCTTC; cdr3_aa: CSASRLGTSREYNEQFF
v_call: TRBV10-1; d_call: TRBD2; j_call: TRBJ2-2; clone_size: NA; cdr3_nt: TGCGCCAGCAGTGAGTCCTATAGCGGGTCGAACACCGGGGAGCTGTTTTTT; cdr3_aa: CASSESYSGSNTGELFF
v_call: TRBV3-2; d_call: NA; j_call: TRBJ1-3; clone_size: few; cdr3_nt: TGTGCCAGCAGCACCCGACAGGCGAACTCTGGAAACACCATATATTTT; cdr3_aa: CASSTRQANSGNTIYF
v_call: TRBV13; d_call: NA; j_call: TRBJ2-3; clone_size: NA; cdr3_nt: TGTGCCAGCAGCTTCTACTTGTACACAGATACGCAGTATTTT; cdr3_aa: CASSFYLYTDTQYF
v_call: TRBV10-2; d_call: NA; j_call: TRBJ2-7; clone_size: NA; cdr3_nt: TGCGCCAGCGGTCCCAGGGGCCGGTGGGACTACGAGCAGTACTTC; cdr3_aa: CASGPRGRWDYEQYF
v_call: TRBV4-3; d_call: TRBD1; j_call: TRBJ2-7; clone_size: many; cdr3_nt: TGCGCCAGCAGCCAAGCCCAGGGGGCCTACGAGCAGTACTTC; cdr3_aa: CASSQAQGAYEQYF
v_call: TRBV20-1; d_call: NA; j_call: TRBJ2-5; clone_size: many; cdr3_nt: TGCAGTGCTAGAGATTTGGAACGAAACCGGGAGACCCAGTACTTC; cdr3_aa: CSARDLERNRETQYF
v_call: TRBV24-1; d_call: NA; j_call: TRBJ1-1; clone_size: NA; cdr3_nt: TGTGCCACCAGCAGGGATGAGTACACTGAAGCTTTCTTT; cdr3_aa: CATSRDEYTEAFF
v_call: TRBV9; d_call: NA; j_call: TRBJ2-2; clone_size: many; cdr3_nt: TGTGCCAGCAGCGTAGAGCCGGGGGTCACCACCGGGGAGCTGTTTTTT; cdr3_aa: CASSVEPGVTTGELFF
v_call: TRBV6-6; d_call: TRBD1; j_call: TRBJ1-5; clone_size: many; cdr3_nt: TGTGCCAGCAGACCTACAGGGGAGAGGAATCAGCCCCAGCATTTT; cdr3_aa: CASRPTGERNQPQHF
v_call: TRBV27; d_call: TRBD2; j_call: TRBJ2-3; clone_size: NA; cdr3_nt: TGTGCCAGCAGTAATCTTCAGACTAGCGCCTTCACAGATACGCAGTATTTT; cdr3_aa: CASSNLQTSAFTDTQYF
v_call: TRBV20-1; d_call: NA; j_call: TRBJ1-6; clone_size: few; cdr3_nt: TGCAGTGCTAGAGATCTGTCCAGGGCGTCCTATAATTCACCCCTCCACTTT; cdr3_aa: CSARDLSRASYNSPLHF
v_call: TRBV7-9; d_call: NA; j_call: TRBJ2-2; clone_size: many; cdr3_nt: TGTGCCAGCAGCTCGTACCCACGGGGGCTCAACACCGGGGAGCTGTTTTTT; cdr3_aa: CASSSYPRGLNTGELFF
v_call: TRBV7-8; d_call: NA; j_call: TRBJ1-1; clone_size: many; cdr3_nt: TGTGCCAGCAGCTGGGGTCGTCTTCGCGACACTGAAGCTTTCTTT; cdr3_aa: CASSWGRLRDTEAFF
v_call: TRBV27; d_call: NA; j_call: TRBJ2-3; clone_size: many; cdr3_nt: TGTGCCAGCCTGGGAGTTGATACGCAGTATTTT; cdr3_aa: CASLGVDTQYF
v_call: TRBV24-1; d_call: NA; j_call: TRBJ2-3; clone_size: many; cdr3_nt: TGTGCCACCAGTGATCCGAGACTAGAGTCCCCTACACATCCAGATACGCAGTATTTT; cdr3_aa: CATSDPRLESPTHPDTQYF
v_call: TRBV7-6; d_call: TRBD2; j_call: TRBJ2-1; clone_size: few; cdr3_nt: TGTGCCAGCAGCTTAGGTGCTAGCGGATACAATGAGCAGTTCTTC; cdr3_aa: CASSLGASGYNEQFF